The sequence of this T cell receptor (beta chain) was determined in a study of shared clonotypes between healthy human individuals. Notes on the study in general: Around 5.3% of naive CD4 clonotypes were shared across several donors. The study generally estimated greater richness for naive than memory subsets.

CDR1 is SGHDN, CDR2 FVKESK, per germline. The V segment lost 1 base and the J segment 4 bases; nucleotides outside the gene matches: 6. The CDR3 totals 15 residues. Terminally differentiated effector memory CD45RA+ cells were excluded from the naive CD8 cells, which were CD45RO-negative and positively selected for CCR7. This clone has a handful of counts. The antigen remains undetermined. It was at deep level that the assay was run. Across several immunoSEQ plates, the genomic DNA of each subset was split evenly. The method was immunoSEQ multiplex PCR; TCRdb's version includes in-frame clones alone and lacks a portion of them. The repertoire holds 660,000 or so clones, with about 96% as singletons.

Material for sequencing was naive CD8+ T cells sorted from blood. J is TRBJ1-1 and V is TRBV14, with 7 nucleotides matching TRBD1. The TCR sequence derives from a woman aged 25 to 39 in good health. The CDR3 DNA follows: TGTGCCAGCAGCCAAGTCCCCAGGGGGAGCACTGAAGCTTTCTTT. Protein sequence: CASSQVPRGSTEAFF.